The clone carrying this T cell receptor (beta chain) was seen ten or more times. At one boundary the junction diverges from the germline segment, which might be a read error. CDR3 length: 12 amino acids. Using its own MiXCR run on the 5' RACE reads, TCRdb lists one record per CDR3 protein. The sample lists 200,000 to 300,000 distinct CDR3 sequences; 20% to 30% were seen once. The data were taken from a study of CD8 T cells in ankylosing spondylitis. The source of this sequence is a male donor with ankylosing spondylitis or in good health (not recorded which). What was sequenced was blood, either unsorted or a sorted T cell fraction (not recorded which). The chain has TRBV12-3 or TRBV12-4 and TRBJ2-7, with D perhaps given as TRBD1 or TRBD2 (6 bases each). Here the CDR3 DNA reads TGTGCCAGCAGTTTTTCGATCGCGGGACAACACTTC. Amino acid sequence: CASSFSIAGQHF.